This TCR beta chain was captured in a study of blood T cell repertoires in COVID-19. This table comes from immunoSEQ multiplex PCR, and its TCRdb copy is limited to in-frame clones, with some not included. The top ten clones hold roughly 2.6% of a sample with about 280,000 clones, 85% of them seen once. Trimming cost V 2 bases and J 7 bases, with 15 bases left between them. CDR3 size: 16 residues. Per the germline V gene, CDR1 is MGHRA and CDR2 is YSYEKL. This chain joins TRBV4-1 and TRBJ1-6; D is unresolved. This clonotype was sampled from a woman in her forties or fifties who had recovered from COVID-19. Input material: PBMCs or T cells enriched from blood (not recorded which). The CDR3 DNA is TGCGCCAGCAGCCAAAAAACCACCTCTGGCAATTCACCCCTCCACTTT. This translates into CASSQKTTSGNSPLHF.